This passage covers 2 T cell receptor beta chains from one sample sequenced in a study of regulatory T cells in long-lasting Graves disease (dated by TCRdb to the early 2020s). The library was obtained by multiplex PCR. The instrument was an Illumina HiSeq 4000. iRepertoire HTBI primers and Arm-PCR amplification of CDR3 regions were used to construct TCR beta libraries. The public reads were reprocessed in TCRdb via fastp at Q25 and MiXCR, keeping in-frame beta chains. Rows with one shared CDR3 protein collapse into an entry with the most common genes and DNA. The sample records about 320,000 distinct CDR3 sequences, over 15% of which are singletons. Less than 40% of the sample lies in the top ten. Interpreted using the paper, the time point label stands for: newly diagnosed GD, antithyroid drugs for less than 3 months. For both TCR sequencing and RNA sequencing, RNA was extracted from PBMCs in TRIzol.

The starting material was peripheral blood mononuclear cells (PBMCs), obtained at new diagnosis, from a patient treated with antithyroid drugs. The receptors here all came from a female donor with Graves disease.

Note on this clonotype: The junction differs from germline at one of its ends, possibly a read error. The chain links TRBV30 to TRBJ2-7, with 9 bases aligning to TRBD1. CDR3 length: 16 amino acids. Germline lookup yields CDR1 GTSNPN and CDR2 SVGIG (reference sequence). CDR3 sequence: CAWSPSRTGGSNEQYF. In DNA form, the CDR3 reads TGTGCCTGGAGTCCAAGCCGAACAGGGGGCTCCAACGAGCAGTACTTC.

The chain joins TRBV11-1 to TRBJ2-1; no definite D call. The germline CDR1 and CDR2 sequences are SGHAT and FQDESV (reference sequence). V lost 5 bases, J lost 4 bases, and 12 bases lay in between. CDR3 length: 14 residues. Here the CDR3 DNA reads TGTGCCAGCAGCCCGGACGGAAATTACAATGAGCAGTTCTTC. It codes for CASSPDGNYNEQFF.